The 19 T cell receptor beta chains in this list originate from one sample, sequenced in a study of shared clonotypes between healthy human individuals. The data were produced by immunoSEQ multiplex PCR, yet TCRdb's version contains in-frame clones alone and is incomplete. Among around 2,000,000 clones listed, roughly 94% were seen once. Terminally differentiated effector memory CD45RA+ cells were left out of the naive CD8 fraction, which was CD45RO-negative and positively selected for CCR7. Sequenced input: naive CD8+ T cells sorted from blood. Receptor source: a man between 18 and 29 years old in good health.

The chain recombines TRBV4-3 with TRBJ2-1; D gene ambiguous. Germline CDR1 and CDR2: LGHNA and YSLEER. This CDR3 contains 15 residues. V dropped 0 bases and J dropped 2 bases, with 8 bases sitting between them. The CDR3 nucleotides read TGCGCCAGCAGCCAAGATCATGAGGCCTACAATGAGCAGTTCTTC. Translated: CASSQDHEAYNEQFF.

V and J are TRBV9 and TRBJ2-1, with TRBD2 matching 12 bases. V lost 4 bases and J lost 8; bases outside the gene matches: 7. CDR1 and CDR2 (germline): SGDLS, YYNGEE. The CDR3 sequence is 15 residues long. CDR3 bases: TGTGCCAGCAGCCCGACTAGCGGGAGTTCCTATGAGCAGTTCTTC. It encodes CASSPTSGSSYEQFF.

The rearrangement links TRBV4-1 to TRBJ2-1; D might be TRBD1 (6 bases). The CDR3 has 13 amino acids. V was clipped by 3 bases and J by 8 bases, with 11 bases between them. Per germline, CDR1 MGHRA and CDR2 YSYEKL. In DNA, the CDR3 is TGCGCCAGCAGCCAGTCGCAGGGGTATGAGCAGTTCTTC. This codes for CASSQSQGYEQFF.

As concerns this clone: This sample also contains other DNA sequences that code for the same CDR3. The chain couples TRBV19 to TRBJ2-7, with TRBD1 matching 8 bases. Germline V CDR1 and CDR2: LNHDA, SQIVND (reference sequence). This CDR3 is built from 12 residues. Trimming took 6 bases from V and 3 from J; bases not matched to a gene: 1. In DNA, the CDR3 is TGTGCCAGTAGAGGACAGGGCTACGAGCAGTACTTC. Amino acid sequence: CASRGQGYEQYF.

The CDR3: CASTPGGVNEQYF. Written as DNA, the CDR3 is TGTGCCAGCACCCCGGGGGGGGTCAACGAGCAGTACTTC. The chain joins TRBV7-6 to TRBJ2-7; 8 nucleotides match TRBD2. This CDR3 spans 13 amino acids. Germline-derived CDR1 and CDR2 are SGHVS and FNYEAQ. Trimming took 7 bases from V and 5 from J; bases not matched to a gene: 7.

This clone came up once. CDR3 residues: CASSVITSSTDTQYF. CDR3 coding DNA: TGTGCCAGCAGCGTGATTACTTCTAGCACAGATACGCAGTATTTT. The chain links TRBV5-4 to TRBJ2-3; D is unclear. The germline V and J ends were trimmed by 4 bases and 0 bases, with 12 bases remaining between them. This CDR3 comprises 15 residues. Germline V gene data show CDR1 as SGHNT and CDR2 as YYREEE (reference sequence).

The chain carries TRBV5-1 and TRBJ2-2; TRBD2 matches at 7 bases. CDR1 and CDR2 from the germline V gene are SGHRS and YFSETQ. The trim removed 9 bases at V and 3 bases at J, leaving 5 bases unmatched. The CDR3 has 13 residues. CDR3 residues: CATRESDTGELFF. The CDR3 DNA follows: TGCGCCACGCGGGAGAGCGACACCGGGGAGCTGTTTTTT.

V is TRBV6-5 and J is TRBJ1-3, with 8 positions matching TRBD1. Germline assignment: CDR1 MNHEY and CDR2 SVGAGI. The CDR3 sequence is 14 residues long. Germline trimming cut 6 bases from V and 3 bases from J; bases unmatched to any gene: 4. The CDR3 protein is CASRDRAVGNTIYF. CDR3 sequence (DNA): TGTGCCAGCAGGGACAGGGCTGTTGGAAACACCATATATTTT.

The chain employs TRBV7-6 and TRBJ1-3, with D possibly TRBD1 on 5 matching bases. Per the germline V gene, CDR1 is SGHVS and CDR2 is FNYEAQ. The CDR3 extends over 16 amino acids. Trimming removed 5 bases at V and 0 bases at J, with 14 bases between. This CDR3 is CASSTGPYISGNTIYF. The CDR3 region has the DNA TGTGCCAGCAGCACGGGACCGTATATCTCTGGAAACACCATATATTTT.

The rearrangement uses TRBV7-9 and TRBJ2-7; D is ambiguous. V lost 5 bases, J lost 2 bases, and 10 bases lay in between. The CDR3 runs 13 residues. Germline V gene sequence: CDR1 SEHNR, CDR2 FQNEAQ (reference sequence). The CDR3 loop is CASSTLGTYEQYF. CDR3 coding DNA: TGTGCCAGCAGCACGCTAGGCACCTACGAGCAGTACTTC.

Notes on this clone: Different DNA sequences within this sample yield the same CDR3. The V call is TRBV27, the J call TRBJ2-7, with TRBD2 matching 8 bases. From germline, CDR1 is MNHEY and CDR2 SMNVEV (reference sequence). Trimming removed 3 bases from V and 4 bases from J; junction bases left unmatched: 2. CDR3 length: 13 residues. This CDR3 is CASSLGLGYEQYF. The CDR3 DNA follows: TGTGCCAGCAGTTTGGGACTAGGTTACGAGCAGTACTTC.

CDR3 DNA sequence: TGTGCCAGCAGTGAAGCCTTAACCCCTACAGGGGTTAGATATGGCTACACCTTC. This sequence encodes CASSEALTPTGVRYGYTF. The chain links TRBV6-1 to TRBJ1-2; TRBD1 agrees at 7 bases. The CDR3 consists of 18 residues. In germline, CDR1 is MNHNS, CDR2 SASEGT. Trimming cost V 0 bases and J 5 bases; bases outside gene matches: 15.

J is TRBJ1-5 and V is TRBV19; 11 bases are a match to TRBD1. Trimming cost V 7 bases and J 6 bases; bases outside gene matches: 8. CDR3 length equals 15 residues. Germline CDR1 LNHDA, CDR2 SQIVND (reference sequence). The CDR3 protein is CASNLAGTGGQPQHF. CDR3 sequence (DNA): TGTGCCAGTAATTTGGCCGGGACAGGGGGTCAGCCCCAGCATTTT.

V and J are TRBV7-9 and TRBJ2-3, with D tentatively TRBD2 (6 bases). V lost 5 bases and J lost 8, with 14 bases in between. Germline V gene lookup returns CDR1 SEHNR and CDR2 FQNEAQ (reference sequence). The CDR3 runs to 13 residues. CDR3 in DNA: TGTGCCAGCAGCCCTGGGGGGATCCCTACGCAGTATTTT. Protein sequence: CASSPGGIPTQYF. Full variable domain (missing parts from reference TRBV7-9 and TRBJ2-3): DTGVSQNPRHKITKRGQNVTFRCDPISEHNRLYWYRQTLGQGPEFLTYFQNEAQLEKSRLLSDRFSAERPKGSFSTLEIQRTEQGDSAMYLCASSPGGIPTQYFGPGTRLTVL.

This sequence joins TRBV14 and TRBJ2-7; TRBD1 might be the D (5 bases). The CDR3 totals 15 residues. Germline CDR1 SGHDN, CDR2 FVKESK. Between the trimmed V and J ends, which lost 0 bases and 0 bases, there was a span of 9 bases. CDR3 amino acids: CASSQEAGSSYEQYF. CDR3 DNA sequence: TGTGCCAGCAGCCAAGAGGCAGGGTCCTCCTACGAGCAGTACTTC.

This chain joins TRBV7-9 and TRBJ2-7, with 7 bases aligning to TRBD1. J gave up 0 bases and V 5 bases, and 7 bases lay outside the gene matches. CDR3 length equals 15 residues. Germline V gives CDR1 SEHNR, CDR2 FQNEAQ (reference sequence). The CDR3 region is CASSQTTGSSYEQYF. The CDR3 bases are TGTGCCAGCAGCCAGACGACAGGGAGCTCCTACGAGCAGTACTTC.

The chain has TRBV5-1 and TRBJ1-1; D ambiguous. This CDR3 has 16 residues. Trimming took 0 bases from V and 0 from J, leaving 12 bases between them. The germline V gene has CDR1 SGHRS and CDR2 YFSETQ. This CDR3 is CASSLERWGLNTEAFF. CDR3 in DNA: TGCGCCAGCAGCTTGGAGAGGTGGGGTCTGAACACTGAAGCTTTCTTT.

The V and J genes are TRBV6-4 and TRBJ2-3; 8 bases map to TRBD2. Per the germline V gene, CDR1 is MRHNA and CDR2 is SNTAGT. V lost 4 bases and J lost 4; bases outside the gene matches: 4. The CDR3 extends over 14 amino acids. The CDR3 DNA follows: TGTGCCAGCAGTGTTGCGGGAGGACCAGATACGCAGTATTTT. Translating gives CASSVAGGPDTQYF.

The rearrangement uses TRBV6-1 and TRBJ2-2; D perhaps matches TRBD1 (7 bases). Germline CDR1 is MNHNS and CDR2 is SASEGT. V was clipped by 8 bases and J by 5 bases, with 12 bases between them. CDR3 size: 13 residues. CDR3 amino acids: CASAGQTTGELFF. CDR3 DNA sequence: TGTGCCAGCGCGGGACAGACAACCGGGGAGCTGTTTTTT.